This T cell receptor beta chain was documented in a study of sequential checkpoint blockade in melanoma. The data were produced by immunoSEQ multiplex PCR, yet TCRdb's version contains in-frame clones alone and is incomplete. The table has fewer than 14,000 clones, around 69% seen once. CDR1 is MNHEY and CDR2 is SVGAGI in the germline V gene. The CDR3 totals 13 residues. The treatment: randomized to nivolumab then ipilimumab (arm A) or the reverse (arm B). About this clone: A read error may produce the germline difference seen at one junction end.

Sequenced here: CD8+ T cells sorted from blood (inferred from file names), sampled from a patient given nivolumab and ipilimumab in sequence. The gene calls are TRBV6-5 and TRBJ1-1; no clear D gene. This TCR derives from a human donor with melanoma. DNA of the CDR3: TGTGCCAGCAGTCACTCGACAAGCACTGAAGCTTTCTTT. Amino acids: CASSHSTSTEAFF.